Listed below are T cell receptor beta chains from one sample, sequenced in a study of OX40 agonist ivuxolimab in advanced cancers. The assay was immunoSEQ multiplex PCR, and TCRdb's table has in-frame clones only and misses some. The repertoire holds under 25,000 clones, roughly 78% seen once, with roughly 29% in the top ten. The source was CD4+ or CD8+ T cells sorted from blood, collected in a trial of the OX40 agonist ivuxolimab. Receptor source: an adult with an advanced solid tumor such as melanoma, head and neck, liver or kidney cancer. Both conserved end residues are part of each CDR3. Each record gives: clone size, J gene, V gene, D gene, CDR3 DNA, CDR3 protein. The D gene is left open where the match is weak. Size values are once, few and many counts, or a class for expanded clones, and some rows have none.

size: .; J: TRBJ2-5; V: TRBV2; D: .; DNA: TGTGCCAGCAGTGAAGGGGACAACTTCCAAGAGACCCAGTACTTC; CDR3: CASSEGDNFQETQYF
size: .; J: TRBJ1-1; V: TRBV19; D: .; DNA: TGTGCCAGTAGTATAGCCATTCTTGGGGCTGAAGCTTTCTTT; CDR3: CASSIAILGAEAFF
size: .; J: TRBJ1-1; V: TRBV5-1; D: .; DNA: TGCGCCAGCGGGAGGGCAGGAGACACTGAAGCTTTCTTT; CDR3: CASGRAGDTEAFF
size: .; J: TRBJ1-2; V: TRBV6-5; D: .; DNA: TGTGCCAGCAGTTACCCGGCGGGCCACTATGGCTACACCTTC; CDR3: CASSYPAGHYGYTF
size: .; J: TRBJ1-2; V: TRBV5-1; D: TRBD1; DNA: TGCGCCAGCAGCGCACCATCCGGGACAGGACCTGGCTACACCTTC; CDR3: CASSAPSGTGPGYTF
size: .; J: TRBJ1-1; V: TRBV5-1; D: .; DNA: TGCGCCAGCAGCTGGACCGGGGACCTGATGAACACTGAAGCTTTCTTT; CDR3: CASSWTGDLMNTEAFF
size: .; J: TRBJ2-7; V: TRBV4-1; D: TRBD2; DNA: TGCGCCAGCAGCCGGGGACTAGCGGGCTACGAGCAGTACTTC; CDR3: CASSRGLAGYEQYF
size: .; J: TRBJ2-1; V: TRBV9; D: TRBD2; DNA: TGTGCCAGCAGCTCCGGACTAGCGGTTTACAATGAGCAGTTCTTC; CDR3: CASSSGLAVYNEQFF
size: once; J: TRBJ2-3; V: TRBV4-3; D: TRBD2; DNA: TGCGCCAGCAGCCAAGTTCGCGGGGGGGCCGTCACAGATACGCAGTATTTT; CDR3: CASSQVRGGAVTDTQYF
size: .; J: TRBJ2-7; V: TRBV7-7; D: TRBD1; DNA: TGTGCCAGCAGCAAGGGGACAGGGGGCTACGAGCAGTACTTC; CDR3: CASSKGTGGYEQYF
size: .; J: TRBJ1-1; V: TRBV19; D: .; DNA: TGTGCCAGTAGTGCTAGGAGAGGTTCTAACACTGAAGCTTTCTTT; CDR3: CASSARRGSNTEAFF
size: .; J: TRBJ1-1; V: TRBV7-8; D: TRBD1; DNA: TGTGCCAGCAGCCAGACAGGGGGGGTGAACACTGAAGCTTTCTTT; CDR3: CASSQTGGVNTEAFF
size: .; J: TRBJ2-7; V: TRBV5-1; D: TRBD2; DNA: TGCGCCAGCAGACTAGCGGGGGGGTACGAGCAGTACTTC; CDR3: CASRLAGGYEQYF
size: .; J: TRBJ1-1; V: TRBV7-8; D: TRBD1; DNA: TGTGCCAGCAGCTTAGGGGCAGGGGGCTTGAACACTGAAGCTTTCTTT; CDR3: CASSLGAGGLNTEAFF
size: .; J: TRBJ2-1; V: TRBV27; D: TRBD2; DNA: TGTGCCAGCAGCCCTAGCGGGAGGATAGATGAGCAGTTCTTC; CDR3: CASSPSGRIDEQFF